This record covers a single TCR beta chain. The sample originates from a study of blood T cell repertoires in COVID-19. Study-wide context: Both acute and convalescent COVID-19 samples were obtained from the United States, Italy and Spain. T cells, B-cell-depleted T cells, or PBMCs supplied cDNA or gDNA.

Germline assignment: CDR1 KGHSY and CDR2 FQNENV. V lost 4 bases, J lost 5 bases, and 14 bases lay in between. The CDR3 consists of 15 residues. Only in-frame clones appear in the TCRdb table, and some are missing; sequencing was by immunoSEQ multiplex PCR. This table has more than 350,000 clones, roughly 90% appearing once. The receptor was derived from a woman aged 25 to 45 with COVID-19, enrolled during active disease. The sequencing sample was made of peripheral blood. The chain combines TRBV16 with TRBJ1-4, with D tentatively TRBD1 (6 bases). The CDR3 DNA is TGTGCCAGCAGCCCGAGACAGGACTCGAATGAAAAACTGTTTTTT. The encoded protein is CASSPRQDSNEKLFF.